The 25 T cell receptor beta chains presented below share a single source sample, sequenced in a study of cytomegalovirus exposure and HLA in healthy donors. 13 Jbeta primers and 60 Vbeta primers were used for the PCR. Measured with immunoSEQ multiplex PCR; TCRdb has only the in-frame clones, and not every one. The repertoire holds 95,000 to 100,000 clones, with 74% as singletons. The sample was PBMCs. The source is a male donor in good health and CMV-seronegative.

The chain is built from TRBV6-5 and TRBJ2-1; no reliable D call. This CDR3 has 15 amino acids. V was clipped by 6 bases and J by 10 bases, with 22 bases between them. The V gene's germline CDR1 is MNHEY and CDR2 SVGAGI. In nucleotides, the CDR3 is TGTGCCAGCAGGCCATTCACCGGGTCCCCCTGGGAGCAGTTCTTC. It yields the protein CASRPFTGSPWEQFF.

This clone has just one count. This chain links TRBV27 with TRBJ2-1; 8 nucleotides align to TRBD1. Losses at the gene ends were 4 bases for V and 4 bases for J; bases not matched to a gene: 12. CDR1 is MNHEY, CDR2 SMNVEV, per germline (reference sequence). This CDR3 has 17 amino acids. The CDR3 protein is CASSSTTGAIPYNEQFF. The CDR3 DNA reads as TGTGCCAGCAGTTCAACGACAGGGGCCATACCATACAATGAGCAGTTCTTC.

This clone came up once. J is TRBJ2-1 and V is TRBV28; D is unclear. There are 12 residues in the CDR3. Germline V gene data show CDR1 as MDHEN and CDR2 as SYDVKM. V lost 2 bases and J 4 bases, leaving 3 bases between the germline ends. CDR3: CASSLQYNEQFF. The CDR3 bases are TGTGCCAGCAGTTTACAGTACAATGAGCAGTTCTTC.

The V gene is TRBV28, the J gene TRBJ2-7; 10 bases fit TRBD2. CDR3 length equals 14 residues. The V gene's germline CDR1 is MDHEN and CDR2 SYDVKM. Trimming took 8 bases from V and 3 from J; bases not matched to a gene: 7. Here the CDR3 reads CASFSSGGHYEQYF. CDR3 nucleotides: TGTGCCAGCTTCTCTAGCGGGGGTCACTACGAGCAGTACTTC.

This clone has a handful of counts. The V and J genes are TRBV4-1 and TRBJ2-2, with 10 positions matching TRBD2. Germline CDR1 is MGHRA and CDR2 is YSYEKL. The V segment lost 4 bases and the J segment 6 bases; nucleotides outside the gene matches: 5. This CDR3 has 15 residues. CDR3 residues: CASSLAGGLPGELFF. CDR3 DNA sequence: TGCGCCAGCAGCCTAGCGGGAGGACTCCCCGGGGAGCTGTTTTTT.

The chain employs TRBV28 and TRBJ2-7; 7 bases line up with TRBD2. The V and J ends lost 2 bases and 3 bases, in that order; junction bases with no gene match: 10. CDR3 length: 16 amino acids. Per the germline V gene, CDR1 is MDHEN and CDR2 is SYDVKM. Here the CDR3 reads CASSLRGASGRYEQYF. Here the CDR3 DNA reads TGTGCCAGCAGTTTACGCGGCGCTAGCGGACGCTACGAGCAGTACTTC.

This clone occurred a few times. J is TRBJ1-1 and V is TRBV4-2, with TRBD1 matching over 9 bases. Germline V gene data show CDR1 as LGHNA and CDR2 as YNFKEQ. With 3 bases clipped from V and 3 bases from J, the junction kept 5 bases outside the gene matches. The CDR3 contains 15 residues. CDR3 amino acids: CASSHSRQGDTEAFF. CDR3 nucleotide sequence: TGTGCCAGCAGCCACTCACGACAGGGGGACACTGAAGCTTTCTTT.

This chain links TRBV5-4 with TRBJ2-3; 8 bases fit TRBD1. V dropped 4 bases and J dropped 8; count of bases not matched to a gene: 9. Looked up from germline, CDR1 is SGHNT and CDR2 is YYREEE (reference sequence). The CDR3 has 14 amino acids. The CDR3 DNA reads TGTGCCAGCAGCATCGGACAGGGTAGCCCTACGCAGTATTTT. Translation: CASSIGQGSPTQYF.

V usage is TRBV7-7 and J usage is TRBJ2-1; D possibly corresponds to TRBD2 (8 bases). Trimming left V 5 bases short and J 7 bases short, with 18 bases between. Germline V gene sequence: CDR1 SSHAT, CDR2 FNYEAQ (reference sequence). The CDR3 consists of 15 residues. The CDR3 is CASSVRLATGNEQFF. Written as DNA, the CDR3 is TGTGCCAGCAGCGTTAGACTAGCGACAGGGAATGAGCAGTTCTTC.

The chain couples TRBV30 to TRBJ2-2; 10 bases fit TRBD2. Germline assignment: CDR1 GTSNPN and CDR2 SVGIG (reference sequence). The CDR3 is 15 amino acids. Trimming took 0 bases from V and 8 from J; bases not matched to a gene: 6. The CDR3 DNA sequence: TGTGCCTGGAGTGTTGTAGCGGGAGGCACGGGGGAGCTGTTTTTT. Amino acids: CAWSVVAGGTGELFF.

The rearrangement links TRBV5-6 to TRBJ1-2, with 11 bases fitting TRBD1. V was clipped by 3 bases and J by 7 bases; unmatched bases: 2. CDR1 and CDR2 from the germline V gene are SGHDT and YYEEEE. The CDR3 is 13 residues long. The chain's CDR3 is CASSWGTGGGYTF. Here the CDR3 DNA reads TGTGCCAGCAGCTGGGGGACAGGGGGTGGCTACACCTTC.

This chain links TRBV28 with TRBJ1-4; tentative D call: TRBD1 (6 bases). This CDR3 has 15 amino acids. Trimming shortened V by 5 bases and J by 3 bases, and 13 bases separated the two germline ends. Germline loops: CDR1 MDHEN, CDR2 SYDVKM. The CDR3 protein is CASSTSGAANEKLFF. In DNA, the CDR3 is TGTGCCAGCAGTACTTCAGGGGCGGCTAATGAAAAACTGTTTTTT. Complete variable domain (other parts from reference TRBV28 and TRBJ1-4): DVKVTQSSRYLVKRTGEKVFLECVQDMDHENMFWYRQDPGLGLRLIYFSYDVKMKEKGDIPEGYSVSREKKERFSLILESASTNQTSMYLCASSTSGAANEKLFFGSGTQLSVL.

The chain couples TRBV6-5 to TRBJ2-5; D is unresolved. The J call may be mistaken, given a closer DNA end match to TRBJ2-7. Germline CDR1 is MNHEY and CDR2 is SVGAGI. This CDR3 is 15 amino acids long. CDR3 region: CASSYSPIPSYEQYF. In DNA form, the CDR3 reads TGTGCCAGCAGTTACTCGCCGATACCATCCTACGAGCAGTACTTC.

The chain joins TRBV25-1 to TRBJ2-4; 8 bases match TRBD1. Looked up from germline, CDR1 is MGHDK and CDR2 is SYGVNS. The CDR3 has 18 residues. V dropped 0 bases and J dropped 9; count of bases not matched to a gene: 16. The CDR3 DNA is TGTGCCAGCAGTGAATATGGGGGCAGGGGGCGCCTCAAGGGCATTCAGTACTTC. This gives the protein CASSEYGGRGRLKGIQYF.

CDR3: CASGGGGTDHFYSNQPQHF. CDR3 in DNA: TGTGCCAGCGGAGGTGGCGGGACAGATCATTTCTATAGCAATCAGCCCCAGCATTTT. This chain links TRBV14 with TRBJ1-5; 7 positions match TRBD1. This CDR3 comprises 19 residues. Unmatched junction bases numbered 19, after V lost 8 bases and J lost 0 bases. Germline loops: CDR1 SGHDN, CDR2 FVKESK.

The sample holds one count of this clone. This chain joins TRBV2 and TRBJ2-7, with D perhaps matching TRBD2 (6 bases). CDR1 and CDR2 from the germline V gene are SNHLY and FYNNEI. The CDR3 spans 15 residues. The germline V and J ends were trimmed by 2 bases and 4 bases, with 15 bases remaining between them. The CDR3 loop reads CASSENPGLDYEQYF. The DNA of the CDR3 is TGTGCCAGCAGTGAAAACCCGGGACTGGATTACGAGCAGTACTTC.

The J gene is TRBJ2-5, the V gene TRBV7-9; 8 nucleotides match TRBD1. This CDR3 comprises 15 residues. Germline V gene data show CDR1 as SEHNR and CDR2 as FQNEAQ (reference sequence). V lost 4 bases to trimming and J lost 5 bases; unmatched junction nucleotides: 9. In DNA form, the CDR3 reads TGTGCCAGCAGCTCCCACAGGGGGGCTCCGGAGACCCAGTACTTC. Its protein is CASSSHRGAPETQYF.

This clone has a single count. V and J are TRBV7-2 and TRBJ1-1; D not certain. This CDR3 region has 14 residues. Germline CDR1 is SGHTA and CDR2 is FQGNSA. V lost 4 bases, J lost 4 bases, and 13 bases lay in between. The CDR3 DNA is TGTGCCAGCAGCTCCCAAAGCTTAAGCACTGAAGCTTTCTTT. Its protein is CASSSQSLSTEAFF.

This clone came up once. The rearrangement joins TRBV5-1 to TRBJ2-5, with 8 nucleotides matching TRBD2. This CDR3 is built from 16 residues. Trimming at V came to 5 bases and at J to 4 bases, leaving 13 bases not matched to a gene. The V gene's germline CDR1 is SGHRS and CDR2 YFSETQ. CDR3 nucleotides: TGCGCCAGCAGTCCGAGAGGGCGGGAGGTTACAGAGACCCAGTACTTC. Protein product: CASSPRGREVTETQYF.

This clone was detected only a few times. V usage is TRBV7-2 and J usage is TRBJ1-1, with TRBD1 identical over 7 bases. Germline loops: CDR1 SGHTA, CDR2 FQGNSA. The CDR3 length is 14 residues. V lost 5 bases and J lost 5; bases outside the gene matches: 8. The CDR3 reads CASSTQGFGTEAFF. The CDR3 DNA reads as TGTGCCAGCAGCACACAGGGGTTTGGGACTGAAGCTTTCTTT.

The chain's CDR3 is CASSWDSSGNTIYF. Here the CDR3 DNA reads TGCGCCAGCAGCTGGGACAGCTCTGGAAACACCATATATTTT. This chain joins TRBV5-1 and TRBJ1-3, with 7 bases that match TRBD1. V was clipped by 3 bases and J by 0 bases; unmatched bases: 0. Germline assignment: CDR1 SGHRS and CDR2 YFSETQ. The CDR3 has 14 amino acids. The whole variable domain, remainder taken from reference TRBV5-1 and TRBJ1-3, is KAGVTQTPRYLIKTRGQQVTLSCSPISGHRSVSWYQQTPGQGLQFLFEYFSETQRNKGNFPGRFSGRQFSNSRSEMNVSTLELGDSALYLCASSWDSSGNTIYFGEGSWLTVV.

The chain recombines TRBV2 with TRBJ1-1; D not resolved. V was trimmed by 2 bases and J by 0 bases, leaving 16 bases between them. This CDR3 spans 17 amino acids. Per germline, CDR1 SNHLY and CDR2 FYNNEI. The CDR3 protein is CASSESYGGQLNTEAFF. CDR3 DNA sequence: TGTGCCAGCAGTGAATCTTACGGCGGGCAATTGAACACTGAAGCTTTCTTT.

J is TRBJ2-1 and V is TRBV28; no definite D call. Per the germline V gene, CDR1 is MDHEN and CDR2 is SYDVKM. The CDR3 sequence is 13 residues long. V dropped 3 bases and J dropped 6 bases, with 9 bases sitting between them. The CDR3 sequence: CASSFPIPNEQFF. Written as DNA, the CDR3 is TGTGCCAGCAGTTTCCCAATCCCCAATGAGCAGTTCTTC.

Only a few counts were recorded for this clone. The gene calls are TRBV27 and TRBJ2-1, with 13 bases fitting TRBD2. V shed 5 bases, J shed 9 bases, and the junction held 1 base outside the gene matches. CDR3 length equals 13 residues. Germline V gene lookup returns CDR1 MNHEY and CDR2 SMNVEV (reference sequence). CDR3 sequence reads: CASSRTSGSEQFF. CDR3 nucleotide sequence: TGTGCCAGCAGTAGGACTAGCGGGAGTGAGCAGTTCTTC.

J is TRBJ2-4 and V is TRBV7-2, with 10 bases identical to TRBD2. Losses at the gene ends were 5 bases for V and 2 bases for J; bases not matched to a gene: 6. The CDR3 contains 16 residues. Germline V gene lookup returns CDR1 SGHTA and CDR2 FQGNSA. CDR3 nucleotide sequence: TGTGCCAGCAGCCGTCTAGCGGGAGTGTCCAAAAACATTCAGTACTTC. The encoded protein is CASSRLAGVSKNIQYF. Drawing the rest from reference TRBV7-2 and TRBJ2-4, the complete variable domain is GAGVSQSPSNKVTEKGKDVELRCDPISGHTALYWYRQSLGQGLEFLIYFQGNSAPDKSGLPSDRFSAERTGGSVSTLTIQRTQQEDSAVYLCASSRLAGVSKNIQYFGAGTRLSVL.